This T cell receptor beta chain was found in a study of technical replicates of blood from a few donors. Germline-derived CDR1 and CDR2 are MGHRA and YSYEKL. The CDR3 has 13 amino acids. Trimming left V 1 base short and J 4 bases short, with 8 bases between. Measured with immunoSEQ multiplex PCR; TCRdb has only the in-frame clones, and not every one. This table has more than 90,000 clones, more than 90% appearing once. The chain couples TRBV4-1 to TRBJ2-7; weak D call: TRBD2 (5 bases). The sample comprised T cells isolated from PBMCs. The source is a human donor in good health. As DNA, the CDR3 is TGCGCCAGCAGCCAAGTGGGAGTTTACGAGCAGTACTTC. It codes for CASSQVGVYEQYF.